Ten or more counts support the clone carrying this T cell receptor (beta chain). Its antigen remains unidentified. The data originate from a study of T-cell memory formation after mild COVID-19. Study context: In these data, TCR clusters were largely donor specific. Findings and limits, study-wide: Certain responding clones were present in pre-infection memory, suggesting participation of cross-reactive memory.

Per germline, CDR1 DFQATT and CDR2 SNEGSKA (reference sequence). Trimming left V 2 bases short and J 2 bases short, with 10 bases between. The CDR3 contains 14 residues. Using constant-segment primers, 5'RACE produced TCR alpha and TCR beta cDNA libraries carrying sample barcodes and UMIs. TCRdb re-derived calls from the 5' RACE reads in MiXCR, one entry per CDR3 protein. Of around 33,000 distinct CDR3 sequences in the sample, 20% to 25% were seen once. This clonotype was obtained from an adult who had mild COVID-19 (a few samples of this study predate the infection). Cell type and time point are not known. The J gene is TRBJ1-3, the V gene TRBV20-1; no firm D call. Specimen: PBMCs or a T cell subset sorted from them (not recorded which). The chain's CDR3 is CSARTYVAGNTIYF. CDR3 coding DNA: TGCAGTGCTAGAACTTACGTAGCTGGAAACACCATATATTTT.